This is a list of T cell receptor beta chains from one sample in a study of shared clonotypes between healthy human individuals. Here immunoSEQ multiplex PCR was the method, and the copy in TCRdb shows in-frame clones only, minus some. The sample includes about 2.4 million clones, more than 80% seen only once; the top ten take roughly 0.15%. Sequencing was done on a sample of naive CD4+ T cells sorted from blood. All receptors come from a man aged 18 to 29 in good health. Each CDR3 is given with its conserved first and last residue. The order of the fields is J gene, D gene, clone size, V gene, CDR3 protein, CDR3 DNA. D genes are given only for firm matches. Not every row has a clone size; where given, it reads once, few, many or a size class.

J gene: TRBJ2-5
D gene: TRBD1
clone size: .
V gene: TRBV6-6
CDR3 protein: CASTRTGEFGTQYF
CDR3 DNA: TGTGCCAGCACTAGGACAGGGGAGTTTGGGACCCAGTACTTC

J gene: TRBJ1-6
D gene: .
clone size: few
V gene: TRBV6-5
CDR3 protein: CASSQGRHSPLHF
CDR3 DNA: TGTGCCAGCAGCCAGGGCCGTCATTCACCCCTCCACTTT

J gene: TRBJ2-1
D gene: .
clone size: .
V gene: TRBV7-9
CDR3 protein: CASSGWVEQFF
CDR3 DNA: TGTGCCAGCAGCGGGTGGGTTGAGCAGTTCTTC

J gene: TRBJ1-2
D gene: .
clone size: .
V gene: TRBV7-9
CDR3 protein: CASSLVSTYGYTF
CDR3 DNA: TGTGCCAGCAGCTTAGTGAGCACTTATGGCTACACCTTC

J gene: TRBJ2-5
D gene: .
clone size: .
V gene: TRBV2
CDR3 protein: CASSPSETQYF
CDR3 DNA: TGTGCCAGCAGCCCAAGCGAGACCCAGTACTTC

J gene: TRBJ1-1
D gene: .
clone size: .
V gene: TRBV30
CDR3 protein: CAWSRIQNTEAFF
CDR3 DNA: TGTGCCTGGAGCAGGATCCAGAACACTGAAGCTTTCTTT

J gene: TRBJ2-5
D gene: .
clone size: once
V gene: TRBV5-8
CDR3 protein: CASSLNLAQETQYF
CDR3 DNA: TGTGCCAGCAGCTTGAATCTAGCCCAAGAGACCCAGTACTTC

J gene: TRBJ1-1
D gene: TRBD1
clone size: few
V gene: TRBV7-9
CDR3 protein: CASNRQGTPEAFF
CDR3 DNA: TGTGCCAGCAACCGACAGGGTACTCCTGAAGCTTTCTTT

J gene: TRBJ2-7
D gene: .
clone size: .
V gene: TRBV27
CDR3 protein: CASSLSWSGPYEQYF
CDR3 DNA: TGTGCCAGCAGTTTAAGCTGGAGTGGGCCCTACGAGCAGTACTTC

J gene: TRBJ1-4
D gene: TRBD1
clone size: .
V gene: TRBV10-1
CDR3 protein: CASSERRDRNGKLFF
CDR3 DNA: TGCGCCAGCAGCGAGCGGCGGGACAGGAACGGAAAACTGTTTTTT

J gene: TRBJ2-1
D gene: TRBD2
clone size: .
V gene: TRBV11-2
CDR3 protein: CASSFYPGGITDNEQFF
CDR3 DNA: TGTGCCAGCAGCTTTTACCCGGGAGGGATTACTGACAATGAGCAGTTCTTC

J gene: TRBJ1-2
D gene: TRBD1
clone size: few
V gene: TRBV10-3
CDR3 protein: CAISADRGRGGYTF
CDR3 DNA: TGTGCCATCAGTGCGGACAGGGGTAGGGGTGGCTACACCTTC

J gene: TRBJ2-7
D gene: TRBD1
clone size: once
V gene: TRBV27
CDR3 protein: CASSGYRGATYEQYF
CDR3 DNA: TGTGCCAGCAGTGGATACAGGGGTGCGACCTACGAGCAGTACTTC

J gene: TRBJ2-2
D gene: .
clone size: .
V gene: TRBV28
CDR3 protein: CASSGQFANTGELFF
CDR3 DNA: TGTGCCAGCAGTGGACAGTTCGCGAACACCGGGGAGCTGTTTTTT

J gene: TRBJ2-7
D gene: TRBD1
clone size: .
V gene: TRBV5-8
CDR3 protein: CASSLSQGLYEQYF
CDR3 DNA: TGTGCCAGCAGCTTATCACAGGGGCTCTACGAGCAGTACTTC

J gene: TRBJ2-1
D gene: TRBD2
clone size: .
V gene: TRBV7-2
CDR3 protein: CASSPGLVQNNEQFF
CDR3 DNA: TGTGCCAGCAGCCCCGGACTAGTTCAGAACAATGAGCAGTTCTTC

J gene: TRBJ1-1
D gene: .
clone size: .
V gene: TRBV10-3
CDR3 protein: CAISESVGLNTEAFF
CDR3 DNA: TGTGCCATCAGTGAGTCGGTCGGTCTGAACACTGAAGCTTTCTTT

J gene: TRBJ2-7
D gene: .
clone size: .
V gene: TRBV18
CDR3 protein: CASRGRSYEQYF
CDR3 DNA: TGTGCCAGCCGGGGACGTAGCTACGAGCAGTACTTC

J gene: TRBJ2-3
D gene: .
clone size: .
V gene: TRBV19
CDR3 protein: CASVRTGSTDTQYF
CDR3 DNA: TGTGCCAGTGTACGGACTGGATCCACAGATACGCAGTATTTT

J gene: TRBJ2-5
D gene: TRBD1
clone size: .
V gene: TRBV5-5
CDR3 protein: CASSTGGWETQYF
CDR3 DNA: TGTGCCAGCAGTACAGGGGGCTGGGAGACCCAGTACTTC

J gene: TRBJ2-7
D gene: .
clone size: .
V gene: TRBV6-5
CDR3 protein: CASSYSGQSPYEQYF
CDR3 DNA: TGTGCCAGCAGTTACTCAGGACAGAGCCCTTACGAGCAGTACTTC

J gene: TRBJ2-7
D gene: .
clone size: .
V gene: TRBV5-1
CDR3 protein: CASSAGYSGVEQYF
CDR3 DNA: TGCGCCAGCAGCGCGGGTTACTCAGGGGTCGAGCAGTACTTC